The present entry profiles one T cell receptor (beta chain) with its context. The record originates from a study of blood T cell repertoires in COVID-19. Study summary: Sample material is recorded as cDNA or gDNA derived from T cells, B-cell-depleted T cells, or PBMCs.

TCRdb's copy holds only in-frame clones and misses some; the assay was immunoSEQ multiplex PCR. The repertoire holds roughly 440,000 clones, approximately 88% seen once, with roughly 12% in the top ten. V lost 1 base, J lost 5 bases, and 11 bases lay in between. The CDR3 has 14 amino acids. Germline V CDR1 and CDR2: SQVTM, ANQGSEA. The gene calls are TRBV29-1 and TRBJ1-4; weak D call: TRBD1 (5 bases). The TCR was taken from a woman between 45 and 60 years old with COVID-19, enrolled during active disease. What was sequenced was peripheral blood. The DNA of the CDR3 is TGCAGCGTTGAAGGTGGGGAGGGGAATGAAAAACTGTTTTTT. Protein sequence: CSVEGGEGNEKLFF. The full variable domain, in which reference TRBV29-1 and TRBJ1-4 provide the parts outside the CDR3, is SAVISQKPSRDICQRGTSLTIQCQVDSQVTMMFWYRQQPGQSLTLIATANQGSEATYESGFVIDKFPISRPNLTFSTLTVSNMSPEDSSIYLCSVEGGEGNEKLFFGSGTQLSVL.